This TCR beta chain was identified during a study of cytomegalovirus exposure and HLA in healthy donors. Findings and limits, study-wide: TCR beta V- and J-gene trimming, according to a later analysis, was linked to a missense DCLRE1C variant.

Of note for this clone: The antigen is not known.

V lost 6 bases to trimming and J lost 8 bases, with 16 bases between them. This CDR3 has 14 residues. Germline V gene data show CDR1 as MNHNS and CDR2 as SASEGT. Use of 60 Vbeta and 13 Jbeta primers characterized the PCR. Repertoires were generated with immunoSEQ multiplex PCR, while TCRdb's copy carries only in-frame clones and drops some. The sample has 150,000 to 250,000 clones, more than 75% seen once; the top ten hold 6% to 8%. The rearrangement links TRBV6-1 to TRBJ1-4; a weak D match, TRBD1 (6 bases). The origin of this receptor is a woman aged 45-65 years in good health and CMV-seropositive. The sample taken for sequencing was PBMCs. This chain's CDR3 is CASSTTRTEEKLFF. The CDR3 DNA is TGTGCCAGCAGCACGACAAGGACAGAGGAAAAACTGTTTTTT.